This TCR beta chain was recovered during a study of spatial heterogeneity in lung cancer. As for the study in general: Sequences of the beta chain were consistently detected in greater numbers than alpha-chain sequences. The mean occurrence of each unique TCR and UMI combination in raw reads exceeded 9.5.

TCRdb re-derived calls from the 5' RACE reads in MiXCR, one entry per CDR3 protein. The data show 55,000 to 75,000 distinct CDR3 sequences, with 7% to 10% seen just once and over 12% held by the top ten. This sample's time point: sample taken at primary tumor resection. The input material, whole RNA from tumor, nontumor lung or frozen PBMC, was sequenced unsorted. Germline V gene lookup returns CDR1 MDHEN and CDR2 SYDVKM. This CDR3 contains 17 residues. J gave up 0 bases and V 10 bases, and 7 bases lay outside the gene matches. Only a few counts were recorded for this clonotype. The antigen remains unidentified. Overall study findings and caveats: The study found ubiquitous expanded tumor TCRs in blood more at resection than follow-up.

The gene calls are TRBV28 and TRBJ2-2; TRBD2 matches 14 bases. Here the sequenced sample was PBMCs, taken at surgery. This receptor was obtained from a female donor with early-stage non-small cell lung cancer. CDR3 sequence reads: CATPGLAGASNTGELFF. In DNA, the CDR3 is TGTGCCACCCCGGGACTAGCGGGGGCCTCGAACACCGGGGAGCTGTTTTTT.